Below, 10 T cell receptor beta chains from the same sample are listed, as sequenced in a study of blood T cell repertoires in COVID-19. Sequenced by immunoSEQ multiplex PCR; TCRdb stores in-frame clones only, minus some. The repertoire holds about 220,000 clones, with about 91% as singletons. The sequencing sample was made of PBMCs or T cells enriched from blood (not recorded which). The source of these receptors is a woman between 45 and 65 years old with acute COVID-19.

CDR3 residues: CASSLGRYEQYF. The CDR3, as DNA: TGTGCCAGCAGCTTAGGGAGGTACGAGCAGTACTTC. This rearrangement joins TRBV7-9 to TRBJ2-7, with a weak D call TRBD2 (5 bases). There are 12 residues in the CDR3. Germline V gene data show CDR1 as SEHNR and CDR2 as FQNEAQ (reference sequence). V shed 1 base and J shed 4 bases, with 5 bases lying between them.

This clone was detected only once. CDR3 loop: CARRATGESTEAFF. The CDR3, as DNA: TGTGCCAGAAGGGCCACAGGGGAGAGCACTGAAGCTTTCTTT. The gene calls are TRBV5-3 and TRBJ1-1, with TRBD1 identical over 7 bases. TRBV5-3 is an ORF, with its function uncertain. V lost 5 bases, J lost 4 bases, and 8 bases stayed unmatched. The CDR3 loop spans 14 amino acids.

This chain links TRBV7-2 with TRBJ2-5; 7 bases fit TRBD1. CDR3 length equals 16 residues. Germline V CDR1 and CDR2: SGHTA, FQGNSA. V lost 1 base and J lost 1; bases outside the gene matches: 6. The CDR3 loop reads CASSLGIGQVQETQYF. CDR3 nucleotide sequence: TGTGCCAGCAGCTTAGGTATCGGACAGGTCCAAGAGACCCAGTACTTC.

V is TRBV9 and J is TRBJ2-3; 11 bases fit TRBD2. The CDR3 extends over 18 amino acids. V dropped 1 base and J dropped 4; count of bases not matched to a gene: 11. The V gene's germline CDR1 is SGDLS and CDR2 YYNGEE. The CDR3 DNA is TGTGCCAGCAGCGTACTTCCAAGACTAGCGGGAAGTTCAGATACGCAGTATTTT. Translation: CASSVLPRLAGSSDTQYF. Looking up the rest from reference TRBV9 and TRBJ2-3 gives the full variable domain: DSGVTQTPKHLITATGQRVTLRCSPRSGDLSVYWYQQSLDQGLQFLIQYYNGEERAKGNILERFSAQQFPDLHSELNLSSLELGDSALYFCASSVLPRLAGSSDTQYFGPGTRLTVL.

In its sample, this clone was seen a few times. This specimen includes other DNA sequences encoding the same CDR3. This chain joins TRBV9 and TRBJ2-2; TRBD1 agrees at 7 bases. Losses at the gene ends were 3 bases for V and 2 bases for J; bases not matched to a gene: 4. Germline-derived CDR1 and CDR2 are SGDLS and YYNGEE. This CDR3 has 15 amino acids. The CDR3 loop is CASSARTGNTGELFF. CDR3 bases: TGTGCCAGCAGCGCCCGGACAGGTAACACCGGGGAGCTGTTTTTT.

DNA for the CDR3: TGTGCCAGCAGCAAAGACATTCGGCGGGTGGAGACCCAGTACTTC. It yields the protein CASSKDIRRVETQYF. The rearrangement links TRBV21-1 to TRBJ2-5; TRBD2 is taken as the D call from the table, unchecked against the DNA. TRBV21-1 is labeled a pseudogene. This CDR3 has 15 amino acids.

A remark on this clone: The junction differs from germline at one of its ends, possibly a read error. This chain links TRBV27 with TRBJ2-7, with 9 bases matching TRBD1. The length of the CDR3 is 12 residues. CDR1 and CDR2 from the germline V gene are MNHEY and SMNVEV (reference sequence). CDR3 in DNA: TGTGCCAGCAGTTCGACACGGACAGGGGAAGTCTTC. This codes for CASSSTRTGEVF.

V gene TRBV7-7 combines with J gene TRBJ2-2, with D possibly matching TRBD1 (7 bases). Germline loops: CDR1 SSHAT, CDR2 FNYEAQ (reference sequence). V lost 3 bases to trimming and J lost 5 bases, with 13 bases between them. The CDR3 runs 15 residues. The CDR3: CASSLGGQYTGELFF. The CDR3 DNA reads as TGTGCCAGCAGCTTGGGGGGACAGTATACCGGGGAGCTGTTTTTT.

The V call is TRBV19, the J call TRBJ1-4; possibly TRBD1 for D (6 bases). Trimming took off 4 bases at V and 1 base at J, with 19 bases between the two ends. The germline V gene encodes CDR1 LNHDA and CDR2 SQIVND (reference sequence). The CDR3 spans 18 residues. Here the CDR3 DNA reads TGTGCCAGTAGTAACCACCCACTAACAGGGAAAACTAATGAAAAACTGTTTTTT. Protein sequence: CASSNHPLTGKTNEKLFF.

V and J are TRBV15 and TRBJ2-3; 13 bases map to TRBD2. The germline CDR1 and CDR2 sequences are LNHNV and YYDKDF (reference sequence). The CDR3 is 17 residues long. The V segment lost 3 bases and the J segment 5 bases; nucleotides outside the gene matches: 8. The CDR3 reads CATSRGGLAGSRDTQYF. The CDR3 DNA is TGTGCCACCAGCAGGGGGGGACTAGCGGGAAGTAGAGATACGCAGTATTTT.